The 8 T cell receptor beta chains below come from one sample, sequenced in a study of identical twins. TCRdb reanalysed the 5' RACE reads using MiXCR and keeps one entry per CDR3 protein. This sample has about 720,000 distinct CDR3 sequences; 8.6% occur once, and the top ten carry 0.85% to 1%. The sample also formed part of further work on yellow fever vaccine responses in identical twins.

The specimen sequenced was PBMCs. The receptors shown here come from a woman under 30 in good health.

In this sample, this clonotype turned up many times. J is TRBJ1-6 and V is TRBV7-2; the D is unclear. The CDR3 contains 14 residues. The V end lost 5 bases, the J end lost 5 bases, and 10 bases lay between the germline ends. From germline, CDR1 is SGHTA and CDR2 FQGNSA. CDR3 coding DNA: TGTGCCAGCAGCCGCGACGGCCATAATTCACCCCTCCACTTT. Translation gives CASSRDGHNSPLHF.

This clonotype was detected many times. The rearrangement joins TRBV12-3 or TRBV12-4 to TRBJ2-6; TRBD1 might be the D (6 bases). This CDR3 region has 15 residues. Trimming took 4 bases from V and 2 from J, leaving 9 bases between them. CDR3: CASSSTGPGANVLTF. The CDR3 nucleotides read TGTGCCAGCAGTTCAACAGGGCCTGGGGCCAACGTCCTGACTTTC.

The chain is built from TRBV6-1 and TRBJ1-1; D might be TRBD1 (6 bases). The germline CDR1 and CDR2 sequences are MNHNS and SASEGT. The CDR3 consists of 14 residues. The germline V and J ends were trimmed by 6 bases and 1 base, with 12 bases remaining between them. The CDR3 DNA is TGTGCCAGCAGCCACAGGGTAAGGAACACTGAAGCTTTCTTT. Translation gives CASSHRVRNTEAFF.

This clonotype was observed a handful of times. The chain employs TRBV15 and TRBJ2-2; 7 positions match TRBD2. The CDR3 contains 18 residues. Germline V gene lookup returns CDR1 LNHNV and CDR2 YYDKDF (reference sequence). Germline trimming cut 0 bases from V and 3 bases from J; bases unmatched to any gene: 10. The CDR3 protein is CATSRDLMVGGDTGELFF. The CDR3 DNA is TGTGCCACCAGCAGAGATTTGATGGTGGGAGGGGACACCGGGGAGCTGTTTTTT.

The V gene is TRBV5-6, the J gene TRBJ2-7; 7 bases line up with TRBD2. The trim removed 4 bases at V and 3 bases at J, leaving 13 bases unmatched. The CDR3 sequence is 16 residues long. Germline V CDR1 and CDR2: SGHDT, YYEEEE. The DNA of the CDR3 is TGTGCCAGCAGCCCCCAAGGAGGGCGGGGGTTCTACGAGCAGTACTTC. Translation gives CASSPQGGRGFYEQYF.

V and J are TRBV15 and TRBJ2-3; 8 bases align to TRBD2. Germline loops: CDR1 LNHNV, CDR2 YYDKDF (reference sequence). The CDR3 contains 16 residues. With V trimmed by 3 bases and J by 4 bases, 9 bases remained unmatched. CDR3 sequence: CATSRAGGPSPDTQYF. The CDR3 nucleotides read TGTGCCACCAGCAGGGCGGGAGGCCCGAGTCCAGATACGCAGTATTTT.

The chain combines TRBV6-5 with TRBJ1-2; 7 nucleotides match TRBD1. V was pared by 4 bases and J by 4 bases, with 9 bases of the junction left unmatched. Germline CDR1 is MNHEY and CDR2 is SVGAGI. This CDR3 has 15 amino acids. In DNA, the CDR3 is TGTGCCAGCAGTTGGCCGGGACAGTCCTCCTATGGCTACACCTTC. Encoded protein: CASSWPGQSSYGYTF.

The chain recombines TRBV4-3 with TRBJ2-1; 13 nucleotides line up with TRBD2. The length of the CDR3 is 19 residues. V lost 1 base to trimming and J lost 4 bases; unmatched junction nucleotides: 10. Germline CDR1 LGHNA, CDR2 YSLEER. This CDR3 reads CASSQGTVWTSGRYNEQFF. CDR3 coding DNA: TGCGCCAGCAGCCAAGGGACAGTATGGACTAGCGGGAGATACAATGAGCAGTTCTTC.